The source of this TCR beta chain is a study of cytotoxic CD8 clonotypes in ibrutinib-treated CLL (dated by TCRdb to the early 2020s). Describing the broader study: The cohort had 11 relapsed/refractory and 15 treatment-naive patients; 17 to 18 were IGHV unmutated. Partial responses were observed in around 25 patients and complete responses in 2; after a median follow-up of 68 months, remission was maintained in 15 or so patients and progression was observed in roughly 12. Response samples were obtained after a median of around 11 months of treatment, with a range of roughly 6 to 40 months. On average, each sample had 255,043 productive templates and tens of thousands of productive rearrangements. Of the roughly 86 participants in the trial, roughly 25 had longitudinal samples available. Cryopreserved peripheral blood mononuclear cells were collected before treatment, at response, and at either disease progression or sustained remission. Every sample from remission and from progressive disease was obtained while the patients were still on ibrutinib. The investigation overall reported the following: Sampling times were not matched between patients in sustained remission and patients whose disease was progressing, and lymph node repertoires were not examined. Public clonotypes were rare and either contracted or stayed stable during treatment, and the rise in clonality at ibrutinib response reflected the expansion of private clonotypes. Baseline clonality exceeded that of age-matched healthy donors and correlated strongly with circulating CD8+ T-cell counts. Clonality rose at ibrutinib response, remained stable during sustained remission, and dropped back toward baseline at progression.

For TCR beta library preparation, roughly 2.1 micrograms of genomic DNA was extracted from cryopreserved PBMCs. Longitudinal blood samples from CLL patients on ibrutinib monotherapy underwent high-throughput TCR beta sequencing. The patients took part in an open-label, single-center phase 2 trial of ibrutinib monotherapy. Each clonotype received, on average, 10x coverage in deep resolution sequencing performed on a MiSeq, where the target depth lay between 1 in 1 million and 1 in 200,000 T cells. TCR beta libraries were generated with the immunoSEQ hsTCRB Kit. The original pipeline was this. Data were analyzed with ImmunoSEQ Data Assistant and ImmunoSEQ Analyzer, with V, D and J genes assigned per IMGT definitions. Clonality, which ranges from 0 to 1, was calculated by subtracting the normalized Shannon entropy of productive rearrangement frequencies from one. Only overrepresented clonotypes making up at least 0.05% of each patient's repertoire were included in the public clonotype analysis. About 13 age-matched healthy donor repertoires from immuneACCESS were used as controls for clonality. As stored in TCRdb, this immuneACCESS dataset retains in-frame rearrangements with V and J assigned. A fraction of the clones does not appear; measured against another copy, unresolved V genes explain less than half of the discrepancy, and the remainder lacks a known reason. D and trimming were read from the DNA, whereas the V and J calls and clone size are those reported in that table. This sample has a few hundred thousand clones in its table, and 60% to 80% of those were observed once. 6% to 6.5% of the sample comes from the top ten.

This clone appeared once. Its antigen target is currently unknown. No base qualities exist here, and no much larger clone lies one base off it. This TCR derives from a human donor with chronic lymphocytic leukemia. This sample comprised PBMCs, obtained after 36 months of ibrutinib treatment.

At the DNA level, the sequence is TGTGCCAGCGCTAGAGTCTCCTACGAGCAGTACTTC. It specifies CASARVSYEQYF. The rearrangement combines TRBV2 with TRBJ2-7; no D segment can be confidently identified. The CDR3 sequence holds 12 residues, the cysteine and phenylalanine included. CDR3 DNA is the only sequence kept; it has 36 bases, read in frame from the first base. The germline V gene gives CDR1 as SNHLY and CDR2 as FYNNEI. V lost 8 bases and J lost 0 bases; the stretch between them is 8 bases long.